The 29 T cell receptor beta chains given below trace back to one sample, sequenced in a study of sequential checkpoint blockade in melanoma. Libraries were prepared by immunoSEQ multiplex PCR; TCRdb keeps only in-frame clonotypes and omits some of them. The table has 8,000 to 10,000 clones, more than 20% seen once; the top ten hold 14%. Treatment described: randomized to nivolumab then ipilimumab (arm A) or the reverse (arm B). Sequencing used tumor tissue (inferred from file names), obtained from a patient given nivolumab and ipilimumab in sequence. These receptors were collected from a human donor with melanoma.

The chain combines TRBV11-3 with TRBJ1-1; 8 nucleotides line up with TRBD1. Germline lookup yields CDR1 SGHNT and CDR2 YENEEA. Trimming cost V 5 bases and J 1 base; bases outside gene matches: 12. This CDR3 region has 17 residues. CDR3 loop: CASSPRQGPGGNTEAFF. CDR3 bases: TGTGCCAGCAGCCCGCGACAGGGGCCGGGGGGGAACACTGAAGCTTTCTTT.

This clone qualifies as medium-sized. The J gene is TRBJ2-1, the V gene TRBV11-3; D call uncertain. CDR3 length equals 14 residues. The germline V gene encodes CDR1 SGHNT and CDR2 YENEEA. The ends were cut back, 5 bases at V and 3 bases at J, with 11 bases in the middle. CDR3 DNA sequence: TGTGCCAGCAGCCAAAACGCAGGCTACAATGAGCAGTTCTTC. It specifies CASSQNAGYNEQFF.

V usage is TRBV11-3 and J usage is TRBJ2-3; TRBD2 matches at 9 bases. The ends lost 5 bases at V and 4 bases at J; junction bases unmatched: 10. The CDR3 is 16 amino acids. Germline V gives CDR1 SGHNT, CDR2 YENEEA. The CDR3 DNA follows: TGTGCCAGCAGCCAACTCCTGGCGGGGGGGGCAGATACGCAGTATTTT. Translation gives CASSQLLAGGADTQYF.

This clone occurred many times. The chain joins TRBV11-3 to TRBJ2-5; D possibly corresponds to TRBD2 (7 bases). This CDR3 has 16 amino acids. CDR1 SGHNT and CDR2 YENEEA come from the germline V gene. V was trimmed by 5 bases and J by 2 bases, leaving 18 bases between them. Here the CDR3 reads CASSASVRGAQETQYF. CDR3 sequence (DNA): TGTGCCAGCAGCGCGTCCGTCCGGGGGGCACAAGAGACCCAGTACTTC.

V usage is TRBV15 and J usage is TRBJ2-7, with a possible D match to TRBD1 (5 bases). The V gene lost 0 bases and the J gene lost 5 bases, with 14 bases spanning the gap. This CDR3 has 15 amino acids. CDR1 and CDR2 from the germline V gene are LNHNV and YYDKDF (reference sequence). The DNA for the CDR3 is TGTGCCACCAGCAGAGATCGCCAGGGTGGGAACGAGCAGTACTTC. Translating it yields CATSRDRQGGNEQYF.

This clone was counted between two and nine times. The V call is TRBV7-7, the J call TRBJ2-7, with 11 positions matching TRBD2. The V gene's germline CDR1 is SSHAT and CDR2 FNYEAQ (reference sequence). Trimming at V came to 5 bases and at J to 1 base, leaving 10 bases not matched to a gene. The CDR3 contains 17 residues. CDR3 protein: CASSPWGLAGGSYEQYF. CDR3 nucleotide sequence: TGTGCCAGCAGCCCTTGGGGGCTAGCGGGGGGTTCCTACGAGCAGTACTTC.

Only a few counts were recorded for this clone. The chain combines TRBV14 with TRBJ1-2, with a tentative D call TRBD1 (6 bases). The CDR3 runs 15 residues. Between the trimmed V and J ends, which lost 1 base and 4 bases, there was a span of 13 bases. The germline V gene has CDR1 SGHDN and CDR2 FVKESK. For the CDR3, the DNA is TGTGCCAGCAGCCAAGGTACACAGGGAACCTATGGCTACACCTTC. Its protein is CASSQGTQGTYGYTF.

Note on this clone: Different DNA sequences within this sample yield the same CDR3. The V gene is TRBV19, the J gene TRBJ2-5, with a possible D match to TRBD2 (6 bases). CDR1 is LNHDA and CDR2 is SQIVND in the germline V gene (reference sequence). The V end lost 3 bases, the J end lost 2 bases, and 10 bases lay between the germline ends. This CDR3 is 14 amino acids long. CDR3 protein: CASSIGRGQETQYF. The CDR3 nucleotides are TGTGCCAGTAGTATCGGGCGGGGTCAAGAGACCCAGTACTTC.

This chain connects TRBV14 to TRBJ2-5; D unclear. The CDR3 runs 11 residues. Trimming took 2 bases from V and 7 from J, leaving 5 bases between them. CDR1 and CDR2 (germline): SGHDN, FVKESK. In DNA form, the CDR3 reads TGTGCCAGCAGCCAAAGTTGGACCCAGTACTTC. The encoded protein is CASSQSWTQYF.

The chain combines TRBV10-2 with TRBJ2-2; TRBD2 matches at 12 bases. CDR3 length equals 16 residues. Per germline, CDR1 WSHSY and CDR2 SAAADI. V shed 5 bases, J shed 5 bases, and the junction held 6 bases outside the gene matches. The CDR3 loop is CASSPLAGGPTGELFF. CDR3 coding DNA: TGCGCCAGCAGTCCTCTAGCGGGGGGGCCTACCGGGGAGCTGTTTTTT.

This rearrangement joins TRBV5-1 to TRBJ1-3, with 7 bases identical to TRBD1. Germline V lookup: CDR1 SGHRS, CDR2 YFSETQ. Trimming removed 2 bases from V and 0 bases from J; junction bases left unmatched: 5. The CDR3 has 16 amino acids. The CDR3 DNA follows: TGCGCCAGCAGCTTAGGGGGACAGACCTCTGGAAACACCATATATTTT. It translates to CASSLGGQTSGNTIYF.

This clone has a handful of counts. The rearrangement links TRBV6-8 to TRBJ1-5; D might be TRBD1 (6 bases). Trimming stripped 7 bases from V and 6 bases from J, with 16 bases between. Germline loops: CDR1 MNHGY, CDR2 SAAAGT. The CDR3 is 14 residues long. The CDR3 DNA reads as TGTGCCAGCAAACACGGTCCAGGGGTTCAGCCCCAGCATTTT. Its translation: CASKHGPGVQPQHF.

A remark on this clone: The read ends 1 residue shy of where the CDR3 ends; the end is completed using the germline J gene. The chain employs TRBV10-3 and TRBJ1-2; the D is unclear. V gave up 0 bases and J gave up 6 bases, with 23 bases separating them. This CDR3 is 18 amino acids long. CDR1 and CDR2 from the germline V gene are ENHRY and SYGVKD. This CDR3 is CAISESRIRSPNKNGYTF. CDR3 bases read: TGTGCCATCAGTGAGTCGAGGATTCGGTCACCTAATAAAAATGGCTACACC.

In this sample, this clone turned up a few times. This chain connects TRBV10-3 to TRBJ1-2; 7 bases agree with TRBD1. The CDR3 extends over 15 amino acids. Germline V gene sequence: CDR1 ENHRY, CDR2 SYGVKD. The V gene end was trimmed by 4 bases and the J gene end by 8 bases; junction bases not matched to a gene: 13. The CDR3 bases are TGTGCCATCAGTGCCCAGACAGGGACGGTTCGGGGCTACACCTTC. Protein product: CAISAQTGTVRGYTF.

This clone was picked up many times. The chain recombines TRBV23-1 with TRBJ2-3; D gene ambiguous. TRBV23-1 is noted as an ORF with a role that remains uncertain. V lost 6 bases and J 6 bases, leaving 13 bases between the germline ends. This CDR3 is built from 13 residues. CDR3 sequence (DNA): TGCGCCAGCAGCTTAGCATTCGAGGATACGCAGTATTTT. Amino acid sequence: CASSLAFEDTQYF.

This clone was counted ten times or more. This rearrangement joins TRBV11-3 to TRBJ1-2; 9 positions agree with TRBD1. Losses at the gene ends were 3 bases for V and 2 bases for J; bases not matched to a gene: 7. The CDR3 sequence is 16 residues long. Germline CDR1 SGHNT, CDR2 YENEEA. The CDR3 nucleotides are TGTGCCAGCAGCTTGGCAGGACAGGGGCGAAACTATGGCTACACCTTC. This encodes CASSLAGQGRNYGYTF.

The genes are TRBV11-3 and TRBJ2-5; 9 nucleotides line up with TRBD2. The V gene end was trimmed by 1 base and the J gene end by 4 bases; junction bases not matched to a gene: 4. Germline V gives CDR1 SGHNT, CDR2 YENEEA. The CDR3 is 15 residues long. The DNA for the CDR3 is TGTGCCAGCAGCTTAGTTGGCGGGGGGGGAGAGACCCAGTACTTC. Its protein is CASSLVGGGGETQYF.

This clone was seen only a few times. The V and J genes are TRBV28 and TRBJ2-1; D remains ambiguous. The germline V and J ends were trimmed by 3 bases and 6 bases, with 15 bases remaining between them. This CDR3 contains 15 residues. CDR1 and CDR2 (germline): MDHEN, SYDVKM. The CDR3 is CASSFARPHINEQFF. Here the CDR3 DNA reads TGTGCCAGCAGTTTCGCTCGACCCCACATCAATGAGCAGTTCTTC. The whole variable domain, remainder taken from reference TRBV28 and TRBJ2-1, is DVKVTQSSRYLVKRTGEKVFLECVQDMDHENMFWYRQDPGLGLRLIYFSYDVKMKEKGDIPEGYSVSREKKERFSLILESASTNQTSMYLCASSFARPHINEQFFGPGTRLTVL.

In its sample, this clone was seen many times. The genes are TRBV11-3 and TRBJ2-2, with D uncertain. The germline CDR1 and CDR2 sequences are SGHNT and YENEEA. The CDR3 is made up of 14 amino acids. V shed 5 bases and J shed 4 bases, with 11 bases lying between them. The CDR3 protein is CASSMWDTTGELFF. CDR3 nucleotides: TGTGCCAGCAGCATGTGGGATACCACCGGGGAGCTGTTTTTT.

The genes are TRBV28 and TRBJ1-2; the D gene is possibly TRBD1 (6 bases). V was trimmed by 5 bases and J by 7 bases, leaving 14 bases between them. CDR1 is MDHEN, CDR2 SYDVKM, per germline. This CDR3 has 13 amino acids. In DNA form, the CDR3 reads TGTGCCAGCAGTACAGGGTCGTCGGTTGGCTACACCTTC. This codes for CASSTGSSVGYTF.

This clone appeared many times. V gene TRBV6-8 combines with J gene TRBJ1-1; TRBD1 might be the D (5 bases). Germline V gene data show CDR1 as MNHGY and CDR2 as SAAAGT. V lost 7 bases, J lost 0 bases, and 18 bases lay in between. The CDR3 totals 16 residues. This CDR3 reads CASMRWFTGLNTEAFF. The DNA for the CDR3 is TGTGCCAGCATGAGGTGGTTTACAGGTTTGAACACTGAAGCTTTCTTT.

CDR3 sequence: CASSLGVAGYNEQFF. In DNA form, the CDR3 reads TGTGCCAGCAGCTTAGGGGTAGCGGGGTACAATGAGCAGTTCTTC. The V call is TRBV11-3, the J call TRBJ2-1; TRBD2 matches at 8 bases. Per germline, CDR1 SGHNT and CDR2 YENEEA. There are 15 residues in the CDR3. The V and J ends lost 1 base and 4 bases, in that order; junction bases with no gene match: 3. Full variable domain (missing parts from reference TRBV11-3 and TRBJ2-1): EAGVVQSPRYKIIEKKQPVAFWCNPISGHNTLYWYLQNLGQGPELLIRYENEEAVDDSQLPKDRFSAERLKGVDSTLKIQPAELGDSAVYLCASSLGVAGYNEQFFGPGTRLTVL.

This clone has just a few counts. This chain links TRBV28 with TRBJ1-2; 7 bases map to TRBD1. This CDR3 region has 15 residues. Germline lookup yields CDR1 MDHEN and CDR2 SYDVKM. The J segment lost 3 bases and the V segment lost 5 bases, leaving 9 bases of the junction unmatched. CDR3 nucleotide sequence: TGTGCCAGCAGTCCCCGACAGGGACCCTACTATGGCTACACCTTC. It translates to CASSPRQGPYYGYTF.

In this sample, this clone is medium-sized. The V and J genes are TRBV6-8 and TRBJ1-6; D is unclear. V shed 5 bases and J shed 0 bases, with 8 bases lying between them. CDR1 and CDR2 (germline): MNHGY, SAAAGT. This CDR3 contains 15 residues. The CDR3 is CASSEDFSYNSPLHF. In nucleotides, the CDR3 is TGTGCCAGCAGTGAGGACTTCTCCTATAATTCACCCCTCCACTTT.

This chain joins TRBV29-1 and TRBJ1-5, with TRBD1 identical over 7 bases. CDR1 is SQVTM, CDR2 ANQGSEA, per germline. The CDR3 totals 13 residues. The V gene end was trimmed by 2 bases and the J gene end by 3 bases; junction bases not matched to a gene: 1. CDR3 region: CSVETGVNQPQHF. The CDR3 DNA reads TGCAGCGTTGAAACAGGGGTCAATCAGCCCCAGCATTTT.

This clone came up a few times. The J gene is TRBJ1-1, the V gene TRBV6-8, with 10 nucleotides matching TRBD1. This CDR3 has 16 amino acids. Germline assignment: CDR1 MNHGY and CDR2 SAAAGT. With V trimmed by 0 bases and J by 4 bases, 5 bases remained unmatched. In DNA, the CDR3 is TGTGCCAGCAGTTACTCTTCCGGGACAGGGGCCACTGAAGCTTTCTTT. Translation gives CASSYSSGTGATEAFF.

This clone was recorded at least ten times. The chain links TRBV6-8 to TRBJ1-2; D unclear. The germline gives CDR1 MNHGY, CDR2 SAAAGT. The germline V and J ends were trimmed by 7 bases and 2 bases, with 14 bases remaining between them. CDR3 size: 14 residues. The CDR3 region is CASNSRSLNYGYTF. The CDR3 coding sequence is TGTGCCAGCAATTCTCGGTCACTCAACTATGGCTACACCTTC.

This clone was observed a few times. The V and J genes are TRBV19 and TRBJ2-1; TRBD1 might be the D (5 bases). V gave up 4 bases and J gave up 9 bases, with 13 bases separating them. The germline CDR1 and CDR2 sequences are LNHDA and SQIVND (reference sequence). This CDR3 spans 13 amino acids. CDR3: CASSREPTGEQFF. In DNA form, the CDR3 reads TGTGCCAGTAGTAGGGAACCTACAGGTGAGCAGTTCTTC.

This chain links TRBV18 with TRBJ2-5, with 8 nucleotides matching TRBD1. Trimming cost V 4 bases and J 5 bases; bases outside gene matches: 12. The germline V gene encodes CDR1 KGHSH and CDR2 LQKENI. This CDR3 comprises 16 residues. CDR3 bases: TGTGCCAGCTCACTGTCGACAGGGGCAGGAGGGGAGACCCAGTACTTC. Protein: CASSLSTGAGGETQYF.